The present T cell receptor beta chain was sequenced within a study of blood T cells in healthy people across ages. This CDR3 spans 13 amino acids. Germline CDR1 DFQATT, CDR2 SNEGSKA (reference sequence). The V end was cut by 3 bases, the J end by 4 bases, with 13 bases between. General observations from the study: Age showed a roughly linear inverse relationship with TCR beta diversity per million T cells.

Alongside a J-beta primer mix, a sample-barcoded 5' primer served in a second PCR lasting roughly 7 to 11 cycles. TCRdb analysed the 5' RACE reads with MiXCR anew, one entry per CDR3 protein. The table has 1.8 million or so distinct CDR3 sequences, roughly two fifths seen once. As regards this clonotype: What it binds is unknown.

Sequenced input: blood. This TCR came from a human donor in good health. V is TRBV20-1 and J is TRBJ2-7; TRBD1 might be the D (5 bases). The CDR3 region has the DNA TGCAGTGCTAGGGGCCAGGGTGTATACGAGCAGTACTTC. Residues: CSARGQGVYEQYF.